The text below deals with one TCR beta chain. The record originates from a study of blood T cell repertoires in COVID-19. About the research overall: The United States, Italy and Spain provided the acute and convalescent COVID-19 samples.

In the original analysis: How many nucleated cells were present was estimated from reference gene primer amplification. Some clones are missing from TCRdb's copy, which holds only in-frame ones; the method was immunoSEQ multiplex PCR. V and J calls and clone size are copied from that table; D and trimming were computed from the DNA. The repertoire consists of roughly 100,000 clones, with 85% to 90% occurring once and the leading ten covering roughly 5.3%. V lost 7 bases to trimming and J lost 2 bases, with 8 bases between them. The germline CDR1 and CDR2 sequences are MNHEY and SVGAGI. This CDR3 is built from 12 residues.

The sequence came from a human donor in a cohort sampled during active COVID-19. The specimen was peripheral blood. This sequence joins TRBV6-5 and TRBJ2-5, with D possibly being TRBD2 (5 bases). The CDR3 coding sequence is TGTGCCAGCATTACGGGACAAGAGACCCAGTACTTC. This gives the protein CASITGQETQYF.